This T cell receptor (beta chain) is drawn from a study of cytomegalovirus exposure and HLA in healthy donors. The overall study: A data release that came early held tens of millions of unique TCRs from HLA-typed donors.

Study-wide results and limits: Later analysis suggested most CMV-associated TCR beta chains were HLA-restricted. A missense variant in DCLRE1C was later tied to TCR beta V- and J-gene trimming. Per a prior analysis, the majority of TCR beta V segments were productive roughly 90% or roughly 30% of the time.

Researchers ran the PCR with 60 Vbeta and 13 Jbeta primers. Profiling relied on immunoSEQ multiplex PCR, and the TCRdb table lists in-frame clones only, not all of them. The sample carries some 150,000 clones, around three fifths recorded once. About this clone: Antigen unknown.

Looked up from germline, CDR1 is SGHTA and CDR2 is FQGNSA. The trim removed 5 bases at V and 2 bases at J, leaving 2 bases unmatched. There are 14 residues in the CDR3. The receptor comes from a woman between 40 and 50 years old in good health and CMV-seronegative. The rearrangement joins TRBV7-2 to TRBJ1-5; 8 bases align to TRBD1. Sequencing was performed on PBMCs. CDR3 in amino acids: CASSPTGGNQPQHF. As DNA, the CDR3 is TGTGCCAGCAGCCCGACAGGGGGCAATCAGCCCCAGCATTTT.